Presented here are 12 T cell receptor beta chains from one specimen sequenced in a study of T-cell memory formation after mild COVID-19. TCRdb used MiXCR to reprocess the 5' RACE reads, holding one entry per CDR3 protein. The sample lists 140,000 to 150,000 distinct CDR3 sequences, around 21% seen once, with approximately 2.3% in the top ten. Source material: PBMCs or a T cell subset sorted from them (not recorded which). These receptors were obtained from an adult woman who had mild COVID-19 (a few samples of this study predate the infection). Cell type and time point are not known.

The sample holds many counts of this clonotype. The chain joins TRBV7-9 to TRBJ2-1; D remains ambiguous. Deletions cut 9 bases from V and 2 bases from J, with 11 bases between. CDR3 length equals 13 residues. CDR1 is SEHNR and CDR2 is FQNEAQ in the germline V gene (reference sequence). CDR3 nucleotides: TGTGCCAGATCGACGGAACCCTACAATGAGCAGTTCTTC. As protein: CARSTEPYNEQFF. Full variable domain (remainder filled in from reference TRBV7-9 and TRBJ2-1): DTGVSQNPRHKITKRGQNVTFRCDPISEHNRLYWYRQTLGQGPEFLTYFQNEAQLEKSRLLSDRFSAERPKGSFSTLEIQRTEQGDSAMYLCARSTEPYNEQFFGPGTRLTVL.

In nucleotides, the CDR3 is TGTGCCAGCAGCCAAGTGAGCGGGAGGGAGGACAATGAGCAGTTCTTC. Translated: CASSQVSGREDNEQFF. The chain joins TRBV4-2 to TRBJ2-1; 10 bases are a match to TRBD2. V was pared by 1 base and J by 5 bases, with 5 bases of the junction left unmatched. CDR1 LGHNA and CDR2 YNFKEQ come from the germline V gene. This CDR3 is built from 16 residues.

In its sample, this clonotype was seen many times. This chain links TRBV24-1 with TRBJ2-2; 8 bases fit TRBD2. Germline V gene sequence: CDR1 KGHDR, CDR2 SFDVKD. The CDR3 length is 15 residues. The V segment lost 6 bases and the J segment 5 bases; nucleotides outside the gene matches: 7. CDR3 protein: CATSREGLYTGELFF. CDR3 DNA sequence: TGTGCCACCAGTCGGGAGGGCCTTTATACCGGGGAGCTGTTTTTT.

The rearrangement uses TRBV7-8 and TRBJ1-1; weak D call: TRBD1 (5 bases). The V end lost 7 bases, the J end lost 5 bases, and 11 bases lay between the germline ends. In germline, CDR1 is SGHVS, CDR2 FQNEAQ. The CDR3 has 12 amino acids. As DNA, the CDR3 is TGTGCCAGCACCCAGGGCGGAACTGAAGCTTTCTTT. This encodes CASTQGGTEAFF. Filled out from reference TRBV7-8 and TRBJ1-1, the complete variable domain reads GAGVSQSPRYKVAKRGQDVALRCDPISGHVSLFWYQQALGQGPEFLTYFQNEAQLDKSGLPSDRFFAERPEGSVSTLKIQRTQQEDSAVYLCASTQGGTEAFFGQGTRLTVV.

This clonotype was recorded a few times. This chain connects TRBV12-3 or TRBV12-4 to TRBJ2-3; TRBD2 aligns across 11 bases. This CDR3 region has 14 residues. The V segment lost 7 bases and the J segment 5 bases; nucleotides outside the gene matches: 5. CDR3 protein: CASNLGLAEDTQYF. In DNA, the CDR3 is TGTGCCAGCAACCTGGGACTAGCGGAAGATACGCAGTATTTT.

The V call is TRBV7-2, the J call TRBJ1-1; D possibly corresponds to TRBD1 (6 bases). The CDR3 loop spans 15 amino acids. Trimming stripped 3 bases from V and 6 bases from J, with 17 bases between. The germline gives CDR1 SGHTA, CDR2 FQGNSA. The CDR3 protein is CASSFREQGLPEAFF. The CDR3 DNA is TGTGCCAGCAGCTTTCGGGAACAGGGCTTGCCTGAAGCTTTCTTT.

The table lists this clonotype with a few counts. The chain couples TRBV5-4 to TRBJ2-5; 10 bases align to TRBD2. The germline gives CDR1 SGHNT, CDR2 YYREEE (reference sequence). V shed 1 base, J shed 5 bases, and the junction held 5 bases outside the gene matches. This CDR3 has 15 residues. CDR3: CASSLLAGAGETQYF. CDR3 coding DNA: TGTGCCAGCAGCTTGCTAGCGGGGGCCGGGGAGACCCAGTACTTC.

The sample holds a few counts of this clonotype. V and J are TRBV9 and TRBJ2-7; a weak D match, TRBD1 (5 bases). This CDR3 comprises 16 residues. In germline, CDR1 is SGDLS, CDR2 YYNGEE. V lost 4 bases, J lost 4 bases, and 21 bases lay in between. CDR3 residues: CASSPQLGSGMYEQYF. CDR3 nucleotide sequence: TGTGCCAGCAGCCCACAACTTGGCTCAGGGATGTACGAGCAGTACTTC.

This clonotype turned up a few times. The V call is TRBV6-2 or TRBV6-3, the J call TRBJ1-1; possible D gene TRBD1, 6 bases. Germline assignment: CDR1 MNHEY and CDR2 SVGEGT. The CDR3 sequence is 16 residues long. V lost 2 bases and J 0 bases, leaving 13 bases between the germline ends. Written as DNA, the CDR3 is TGTGCCAGCAGTTACCCCCGGGACACCTTGAACACTGAAGCTTTCTTT. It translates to CASSYPRDTLNTEAFF.

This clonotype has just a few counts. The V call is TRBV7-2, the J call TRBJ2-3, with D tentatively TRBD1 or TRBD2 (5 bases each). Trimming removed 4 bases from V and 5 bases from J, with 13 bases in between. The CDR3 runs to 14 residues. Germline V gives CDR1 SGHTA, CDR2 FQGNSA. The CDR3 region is CASSSQGEGDTQYF. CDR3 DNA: TGTGCCAGCAGCTCCCAGGGAGAGGGAGATACGCAGTATTTT.

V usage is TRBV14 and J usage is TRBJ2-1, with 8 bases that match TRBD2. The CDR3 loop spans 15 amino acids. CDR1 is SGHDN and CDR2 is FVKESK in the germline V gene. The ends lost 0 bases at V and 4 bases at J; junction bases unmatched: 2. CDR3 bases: TGTGCCAGCAGCCAAGACCCTAGCGGGTACAATGAGCAGTTCTTC. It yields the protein CASSQDPSGYNEQFF.

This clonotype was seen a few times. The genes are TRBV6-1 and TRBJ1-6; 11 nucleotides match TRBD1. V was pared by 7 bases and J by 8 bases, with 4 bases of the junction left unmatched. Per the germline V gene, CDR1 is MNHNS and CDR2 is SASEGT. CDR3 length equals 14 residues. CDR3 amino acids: CASIWDRGDSPLHF. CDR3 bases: TGTGCCAGCATTTGGGACAGGGGGGATTCACCCCTCCACTTT.